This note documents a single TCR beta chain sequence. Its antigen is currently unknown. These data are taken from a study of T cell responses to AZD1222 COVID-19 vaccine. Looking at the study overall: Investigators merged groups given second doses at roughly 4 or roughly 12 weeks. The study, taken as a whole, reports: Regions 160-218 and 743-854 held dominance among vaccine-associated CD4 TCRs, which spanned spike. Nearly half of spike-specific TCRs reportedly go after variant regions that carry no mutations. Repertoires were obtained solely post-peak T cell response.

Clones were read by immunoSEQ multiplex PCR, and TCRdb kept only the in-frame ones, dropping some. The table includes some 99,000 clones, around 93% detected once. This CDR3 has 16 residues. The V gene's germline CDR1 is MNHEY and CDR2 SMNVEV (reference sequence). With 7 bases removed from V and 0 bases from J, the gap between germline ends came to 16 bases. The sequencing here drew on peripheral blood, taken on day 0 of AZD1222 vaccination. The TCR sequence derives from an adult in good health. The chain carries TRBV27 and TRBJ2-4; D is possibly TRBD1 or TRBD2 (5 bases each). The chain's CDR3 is CASTSTGTLAKNIQYF. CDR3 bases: TGTGCCAGCACCTCCACCGGGACCCTAGCCAAAAACATTCAGTACTTC.